These T cell receptor beta chains were read from a single sample in a study of shared clonotypes between healthy human individuals. Sequenced by immunoSEQ multiplex PCR; TCRdb stores in-frame clones only, minus some. The sample includes millions of clones, about 92% of them seen just once. Specimen: naive CD8+ T cells from PBMCs. The receptors were sampled from a man between 18 and 29 years old in good health. Some clones in this sample may be carry-over from other donors' samples. CDR3s include the opening cysteine and the closing phenylalanine or tryptophan. A D gene is named only where the DNA matches it firmly. The size field is filled for only some rows; it gives once, few, many or a size class.

>TRBV28|TRBJ2-1|.|TRBD2
CASSFPTSGSDNEQFF
TGTGCCAGCAGTTTTCCAACCAGCGGGAGCGATAATGAGCAGTTCTTC
>TRBV4-1|TRBJ2-7|.|TRBD1
CASSQGTDRVYEQYF
TGCGCCAGCAGCCAAGGAACAGACAGGGTGTACGAGCAGTACTTC
>TRBV19|TRBJ2-3|.|TRBD1
CASSINRWDSLRSDTQYF
TGTGCCAGTAGTATAAATCGCTGGGACAGTCTTCGATCAGATACGCAGTATTTT
>TRBV6-6|TRBJ2-3|.|TRBD2
CASTTRLAGGEDTQYF
TGTGCCAGCACAACAAGGTTAGCGGGAGGAGAAGATACGCAGTATTTT
>TRBV28|TRBJ2-2|few|.
CASSLDAGELFF
TGTGCCAGCAGCTTGGACGCCGGGGAGCTGTTTTTT
>TRBV7-9|TRBJ1-5|.|.
CASSPDSFGQPQHF
TGTGCCAGCAGTCCAGACAGCTTCGGTCAGCCCCAGCATTTT
>TRBV7-8|TRBJ1-2|.|.
CASSSSGTGRIDGYTF
TGTGCCAGCAGCTCCTCCGGGACTGGGAGAATAGATGGCTACACCTTC
>TRBV5-1|TRBJ2-7|.|TRBD2
CASSSPISGGSYEQYF
TGCGCCAGCAGCTCGCCTATTAGCGGGGGATCCTACGAGCAGTACTTC
>TRBV5-1|TRBJ2-7|.|TRBD1
CASSLVGQGSYEQYF
TGCGCCAGCAGCTTGGTGGGACAGGGATCCTACGAGCAGTACTTC
>TRBV4-2|TRBJ2-1|.|TRBD2
CASSQGLAGGPQYNEQFF
TGTGCCAGCAGCCAAGGACTAGCGGGAGGCCCCCAATACAATGAGCAGTTCTTC
>TRBV28|TRBJ2-7|.|TRBD1
CASSLKRQGTVYEQYF
TGTGCCAGCAGTTTAAAAAGACAGGGAACGGTCTACGAGCAGTACTTC
>TRBV5-1|TRBJ2-1|.|TRBD2
CASSLAGLAGDHNEQFF
TGCGCCAGCAGCTTGGCGGGCTTAGCGGGAGATCACAATGAGCAGTTCTTC
>TRBV28|TRBJ2-5|.|TRBD2
CASSWTSPETQYF
TGTGCCAGCAGTTGGACTAGCCCAGAGACCCAGTACTTC
>TRBV27|TRBJ2-7|.|TRBD2
CASSSQREGAYEQYF
TGTGCCAGCAGTTCCCAGCGGGAGGGCGCCTACGAGCAGTACTTC
>TRBV27|TRBJ2-5|.|.
CASSLAVWETQYF
TGTGCCAGCAGTTTAGCGGTTTGGGAGACCCAGTACTTC
>TRBV13|TRBJ2-7|.|.
CASSFPKQGSYEQYF
TGTGCCAGCAGCTTTCCAAAACAGGGATCCTACGAGCAGTACTTC
>TRBV27|TRBJ2-7|.|.
CASSKGIEQYF
TGTGCCAGCAGTAAGGGGATCGAGCAGTACTTC